The entry below gives a single T cell receptor beta chain sequence along with its context. Sequenced by immunoSEQ multiplex PCR; TCRdb stores in-frame clones only, minus some. The table lists approximately 260,000 clones, 88% of them singletons, with 1% to 1.5% in the top ten. The data derive from a study of blood T cell repertoires in COVID-19. Study-wide context: Samples taken during acute and convalescent COVID-19 were collected in the United States, Italy and Spain. The analysed material was cDNA or gDNA that came from T cells, B-cell-depleted T cells, or PBMCs.

The cohort comprised adults aged roughly 18 to 95 years residing in under 30 US areas. Grouping used clinical history reported by participants in a survey and questionnaire. Germline trimming cut 7 bases from V and 3 bases from J; bases unmatched to any gene: 10. The length of the CDR3 is 15 residues. From germline, CDR1 is MDHEN and CDR2 SYDVKM. This TCR was sampled from a woman in her thirties or forties with acute COVID-19. The specimen was PBMCs or T cells enriched from blood (not recorded which). The gene calls are TRBV28 and TRBJ2-3; 7 bases fit TRBD1. The CDR3 sequence: CASNLQGKGTDTQYF. The DNA for the CDR3 is TGTGCCAGCAACCTACAGGGGAAGGGAACAGATACGCAGTATTTT.